This TCR beta chain appears in the sequencing data of a study of post-analysis software for immune sequencing data. General study findings and limits: Relative to controls, patients had five TRBV segments at higher frequency, with TRBV5-6, TRBV5-1 and TRBV20-1 among these.

Sequencing libraries made from TCR beta cDNA carried unique molecular identifiers. TCRdb fed the PCR reads into MiXCR, producing one record per CDR3 protein. The sample shows roughly 540,000 distinct CDR3 sequences, around 34% of them seen only once. The CDR3 spans 12 residues. Germline V gene data show CDR1 as ENHRY and CDR2 as SYGVKD. Note on this clonotype: Its antigen is undetermined. The junction departs from the called germline gene at one end, perhaps through a read error.

The TCR comes from a girl aged 2-17 years with multiple sclerosis. The chain combines TRBV10-3 with TRBJ2-3; no firm D call. The sequencing sample was made of blood. In nucleotides, the CDR3 is TGTACCATCAGTGGGTCCCCAGATACGCAGTATTTT. Encoded protein: CTISGSPDTQYF.